These T cell receptor beta chains were read from a single sample in a study of blood T cell repertoires in COVID-19. Here immunoSEQ multiplex PCR was the method, and the copy in TCRdb shows in-frame clones only, minus some. Here the sample spans 150,000 to 200,000 clones, 75% to 90% being singletons. The sample was peripheral blood. The receptors were gathered from a human donor with acute or convalescent COVID-19. The donor label of this sample is uncertain. The CDR3 runs from the conserved cysteine through the conserved F or W. D genes are given only for firm matches. Part of the rows lack a size; the others show once, few, many or a class for expanded clones.

CASSISYSGNTIYF TGTGCCAGTAGTATAAGCTACTCTGGAAACACCATATATTTT . . TRBJ1-3 TRBV19
CASSRSGDQNTEAFF TGTGCCAGCAGTCGGAGCGGGGACCAGAACACTGAAGCTTTCTTT . . TRBJ1-1 TRBV11-2
CASSQDGGDYEQYF TGTGCCAGCAGCCAAGATGGGGGGGACTACGAGCAGTACTTC TRBD2 few TRBJ2-7 TRBV3-1/TRBV3-2
CASSLDRLAGREQFF TGTGCCAGCAGCTTAGATCGACTAGCGGGGAGAGAGCAGTTCTTC TRBD2 . TRBJ2-1 TRBV11-3
CASSLSQGGTIYF TGTGCCAGCAGCTTAAGTCAGGGAGGCACCATATATTTT . . TRBJ1-3 TRBV7-2
CATRTDSISGNTIYF TGCGCCACCCGGACCGACAGCATCTCTGGAAACACCATATATTTT . . TRBJ1-3 TRBV5-1
CASSRDRVSSGNTIYF TGTGCCAGCAGCCGGGACAGGGTCTCCTCTGGAAACACCATATATTTT TRBD1 . TRBJ1-3 TRBV11-3
CASSIEGGQNQPQHF TGTGCCAGCAGCATAGAGGGGGGACAGAATCAGCCCCAGCATTTT TRBD1 . TRBJ1-5 TRBV7-9
CASSGQGPVNTEAFF TGTGCCAGCAGTGGGCAGGGGCCGGTGAACACTGAAGCTTTCTTT . . TRBJ1-1 TRBV2
CASSLQGAGEKLFF TGTGCCAGCAGCTTGCAGGGGGCGGGTGAAAAACTGTTTTTT TRBD1 . TRBJ1-4 TRBV5-4
CSFVSSYGYTF TGCAGTTTCGTCTCCAGCTATGGCTACACCTTC . . TRBJ1-2 TRBV20-1
CASSSGGPGSGANVLTF TGTGCCAGCAGCAGCGGGGGGCCGGGCTCTGGGGCCAACGTCCTGACTTTC TRBD2 . TRBJ2-6 TRBV5-8
CASSPLGTVSSDTQYF TGTGCCAGCAGCCCCCTTGGTACCGTTAGCTCAGATACGCAGTATTTT . . TRBJ2-3 TRBV7-2
CASSHGPSANYGYTF TGTGCCAGCAGCCATGGGCCCTCGGCTAACTATGGCTACACCTTC . . TRBJ1-2 TRBV4-2
CASLGLRPLLDGYTF TGTGCCAGTTTAGGACTCAGACCCCTTCTGGATGGCTACACCTTC . . TRBJ1-2 TRBV19
CASSYSFPRETEAFF TGTGCCAGCAGTTACTCCTTCCCCAGGGAAACTGAAGCTTTCTTT . . TRBJ1-1 TRBV6-6
CASSLPGLGADTQYF TGCGCCAGCAGCTTGCCAGGGCTAGGCGCAGATACGCAGTATTTT . . TRBJ2-3 TRBV5-1
CASSLQGPNTGELFF TGTGCCAGCAGCTTACAGGGTCCGAACACCGGGGAGCTGTTTTTT . . TRBJ2-2 TRBV7-3
CASSETGTGNQPQHF TGTGCCAGCAGTGAGACCGGGACAGGCAATCAGCCCCAGCATTTT TRBD1 . TRBJ1-5 TRBV2
CASSLSHQVNTEAFF TGTGCCAGCAGCTTATCGCACCAGGTGAACACTGAAGCTTTCTTT . few TRBJ1-1 TRBV7-6
CASNVPQGPGGYTF TGTGCCAGCAACGTTCCACAGGGCCCAGGAGGCTACACCTTC . . TRBJ1-2 TRBV2
CASSSRTSTDTQYF TGTGCCAGCAGCTCAAGGACTAGCACAGATACGCAGTATTTT . . TRBJ2-3 TRBV7-3
CASSLGLRGGQDTQYF TGTGCCAGCAGCTTGGGATTGCGGGGGGGGCAGGATACGCAGTATTTT TRBD2 . TRBJ2-3 TRBV5-4
CASSFDRGDGYTF TGTGCCAGCAGCTTCGACAGGGGCGATGGCTACACCTTC TRBD1 . TRBJ1-2 TRBV5-6
CASSLGGPSTEAFF TGCGCCAGCAGCTTGGGGGGGCCGAGCACTGAAGCTTTCTTT . . TRBJ1-1 TRBV5-1
CASSLSERYNEQFF TGTGCCAGCAGCCTATCCGAAAGATACAATGAGCAGTTCTTC . once TRBJ2-1 TRBV2
CASSSGTGGYEKLFF TGTGCCAGCAGTTCCGGGACAGGGGGCTACGAAAAACTGTTTTTT TRBD1 . TRBJ1-4 TRBV6-5
CASSLAGGFYNEQFF TGTGCCAGCAGCTTAGCGGGAGGTTTCTACAATGAGCAGTTCTTC . . TRBJ2-1 TRBV7-6